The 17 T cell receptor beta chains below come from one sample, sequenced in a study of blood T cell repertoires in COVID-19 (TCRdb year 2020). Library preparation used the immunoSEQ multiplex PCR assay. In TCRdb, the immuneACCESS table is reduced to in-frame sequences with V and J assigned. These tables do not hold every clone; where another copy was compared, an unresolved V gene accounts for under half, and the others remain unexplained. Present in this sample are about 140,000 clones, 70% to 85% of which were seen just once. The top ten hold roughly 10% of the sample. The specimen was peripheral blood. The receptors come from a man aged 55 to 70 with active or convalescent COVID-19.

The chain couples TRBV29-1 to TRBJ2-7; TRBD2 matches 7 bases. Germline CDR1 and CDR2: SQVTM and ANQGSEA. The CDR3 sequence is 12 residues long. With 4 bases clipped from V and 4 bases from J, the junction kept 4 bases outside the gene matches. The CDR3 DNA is TGCAGCGTTGGGGAGGGAGGGTACGAGCAGTACTTC. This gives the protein CSVGEGGYEQYF.

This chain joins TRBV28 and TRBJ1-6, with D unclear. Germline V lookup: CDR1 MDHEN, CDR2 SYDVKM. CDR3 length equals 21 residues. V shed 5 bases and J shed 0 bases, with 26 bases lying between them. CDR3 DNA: TGTGCCAGCAGTCCGGTCATTAGCGTGTCGACGTGGAGCTCCTATAATTCACCCCTCCACTTT. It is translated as CASSPVISVSTWSSYNSPLHF.

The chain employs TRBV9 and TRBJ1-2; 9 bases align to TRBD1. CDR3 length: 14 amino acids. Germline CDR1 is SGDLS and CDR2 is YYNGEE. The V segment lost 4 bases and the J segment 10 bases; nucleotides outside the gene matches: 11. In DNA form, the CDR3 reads TGTGCCAGCAGCCCCAGTCCCGGGACAGGGAACTACACCTTC. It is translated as CASSPSPGTGNYTF.

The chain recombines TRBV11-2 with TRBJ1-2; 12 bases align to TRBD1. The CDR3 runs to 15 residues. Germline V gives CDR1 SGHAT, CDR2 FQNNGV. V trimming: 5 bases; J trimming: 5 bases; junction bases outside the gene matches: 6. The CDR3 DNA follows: TGTGCCAGCAGCCCGGGACAGGGGGCAGGGTATGGCTACACCTTC. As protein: CASSPGQGAGYGYTF.

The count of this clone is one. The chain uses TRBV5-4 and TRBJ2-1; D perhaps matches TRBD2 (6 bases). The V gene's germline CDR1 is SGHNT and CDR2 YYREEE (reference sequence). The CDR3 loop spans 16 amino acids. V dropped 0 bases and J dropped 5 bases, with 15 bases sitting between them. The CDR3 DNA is TGTGCCAGCAGCTTGGGAGGGGCTAGCGCGGACAATGAGCAGTTCTTC. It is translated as CASSLGGASADNEQFF.

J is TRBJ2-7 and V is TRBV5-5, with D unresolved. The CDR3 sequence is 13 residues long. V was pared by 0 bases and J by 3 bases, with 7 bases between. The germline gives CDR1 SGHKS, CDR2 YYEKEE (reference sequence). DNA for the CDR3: TGTGCCAGCAGCTTGGCAGTCAACTACGAGCAGTACTTC. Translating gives CASSLAVNYEQYF.

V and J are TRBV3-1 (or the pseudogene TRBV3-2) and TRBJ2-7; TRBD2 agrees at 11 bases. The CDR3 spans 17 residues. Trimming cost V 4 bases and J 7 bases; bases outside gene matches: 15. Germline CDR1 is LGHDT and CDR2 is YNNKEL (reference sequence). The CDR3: CASSRTSGGSAPREQYF. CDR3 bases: TGTGCCAGCAGCCGAACTAGCGGGGGTTCCGCTCCTCGGGAGCAGTACTTC.

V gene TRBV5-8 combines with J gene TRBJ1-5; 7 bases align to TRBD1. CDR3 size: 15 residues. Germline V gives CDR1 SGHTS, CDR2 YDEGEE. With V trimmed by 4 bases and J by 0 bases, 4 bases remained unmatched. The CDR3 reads CASSLGTDSNQPQHF. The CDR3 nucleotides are TGTGCCAGCAGCCTGGGGACAGATAGCAATCAGCCCCAGCATTTT.

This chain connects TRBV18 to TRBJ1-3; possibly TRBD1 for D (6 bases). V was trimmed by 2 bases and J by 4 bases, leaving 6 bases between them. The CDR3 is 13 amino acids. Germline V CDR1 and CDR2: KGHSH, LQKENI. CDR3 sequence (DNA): TGTGCCAGCTCACCAGGACAGGGAAACACCATATATTTT. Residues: CASSPGQGNTIYF.

CDR3 sequence: CASKEANTEAFF. The CDR3 DNA reads TGTGCCAGTAAAGAGGCAAACACTGAAGCTTTCTTT. The chain links TRBV19 to TRBJ1-1; D is undetermined. CDR1 and CDR2 from the germline V gene are LNHDA and SQIVND (reference sequence). V lost 7 bases, J lost 2 bases, and 8 bases lay in between. The CDR3 extends over 12 amino acids.

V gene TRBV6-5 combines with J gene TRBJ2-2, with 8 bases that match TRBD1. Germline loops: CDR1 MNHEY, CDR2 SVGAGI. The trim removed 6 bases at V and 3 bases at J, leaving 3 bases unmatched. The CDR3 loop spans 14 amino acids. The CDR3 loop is CASRDRGYTGELFF. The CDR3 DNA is TGTGCCAGCAGAGACAGGGGTTACACCGGGGAGCTGTTTTTT.

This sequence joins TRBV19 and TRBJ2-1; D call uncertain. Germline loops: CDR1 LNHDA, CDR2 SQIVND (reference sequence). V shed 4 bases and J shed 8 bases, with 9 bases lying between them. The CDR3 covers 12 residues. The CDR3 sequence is CASSNFADEQFF. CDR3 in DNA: TGTGCCAGTAGTAACTTCGCGGATGAGCAGTTCTTC.

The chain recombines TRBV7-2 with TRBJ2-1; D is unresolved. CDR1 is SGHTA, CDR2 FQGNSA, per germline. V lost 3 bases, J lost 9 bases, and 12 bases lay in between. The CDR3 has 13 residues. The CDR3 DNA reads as TGTGCCAGCAGCTTCCCTACAGTACCTGAGCAGTTCTTC. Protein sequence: CASSFPTVPEQFF.

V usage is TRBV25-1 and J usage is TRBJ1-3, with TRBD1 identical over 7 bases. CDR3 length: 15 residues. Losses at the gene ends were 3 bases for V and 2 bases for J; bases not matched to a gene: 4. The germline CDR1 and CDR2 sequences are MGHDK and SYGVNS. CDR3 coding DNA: TGTGCCAGCAGTGACGGACAGGTAGCTGGAAACACCATATATTTT. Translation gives CASSDGQVAGNTIYF.

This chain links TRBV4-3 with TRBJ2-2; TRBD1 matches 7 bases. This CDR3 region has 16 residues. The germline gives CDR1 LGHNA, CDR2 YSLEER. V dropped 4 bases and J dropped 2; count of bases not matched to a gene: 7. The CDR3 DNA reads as TGCGCCAGCAGCCCGGGGACAGCCCTCAACACCGGGGAGCTGTTTTTT. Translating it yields CASSPGTALNTGELFF.

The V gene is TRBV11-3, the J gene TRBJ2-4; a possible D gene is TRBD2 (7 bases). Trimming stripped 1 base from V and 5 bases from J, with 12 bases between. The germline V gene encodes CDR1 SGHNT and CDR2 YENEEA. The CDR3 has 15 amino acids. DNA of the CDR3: TGTGCCAGCAGCTTAGCTGGGGGGGCAGAAAACATTCAGTACTTC. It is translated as CASSLAGGAENIQYF.

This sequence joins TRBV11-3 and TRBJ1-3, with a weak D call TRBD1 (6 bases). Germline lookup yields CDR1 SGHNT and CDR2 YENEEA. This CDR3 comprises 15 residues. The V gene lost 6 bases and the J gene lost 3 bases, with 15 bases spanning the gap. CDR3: CASRIQGRDGNTIYF. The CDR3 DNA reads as TGTGCCAGCAGGATACAGGGAAGAGATGGAAACACCATATATTTT.